Shown below are 10 T cell receptor beta chains from a single sample sequenced in a study of patients and donors after allogeneic stem cell transplantation. MiXCR was run by TCRdb on the RT-PCR reads, yielding one entry per CDR3 protein. The repertoire consists of 95,000 to 120,000 distinct CDR3 sequences, with 35% occurring once and the leading ten covering 27%. The specimen sequenced was blood, either unsorted or a sorted T cell fraction (not recorded which). These receptors all come from a human donor who was either an allogeneic HSCT recipient or a stem cell or donor lymphocyte infusion donor (not recorded which). It is not recorded whose cells these are; they may come from a transplant donor.

This clonotype showed up just a few times. This chain connects TRBV13 to TRBJ1-2; 7 bases are shared with TRBD1. The germline gives CDR1 PRHDT, CDR2 FYEKMQ (reference sequence). The CDR3 extends over 14 amino acids. Trimming cost V 5 bases and J 4 bases; bases outside gene matches: 7. CDR3 region: CASSRDRAGYGYTF. The CDR3 DNA follows: TGTGCCAGCAGCCGAGACAGGGCCGGCTATGGCTACACCTTC.

The chain joins TRBV6-6 to TRBJ2-3; D gene unclear. In germline, CDR1 is MNHNY, CDR2 SVGAGI (reference sequence). V lost 0 bases to trimming and J lost 5 bases, with 18 bases between them. The CDR3 is 17 amino acids. CDR3 coding DNA: TGTGCCAGCAGTTACTCGTTCAGCCCGGCAGTGGGAGATACGCAGTATTTT. As protein: CASSYSFSPAVGDTQYF.

This clonotype was counted a few times. The chain links TRBV5-1 to TRBJ1-1, with no clear D. CDR1 is SGHRS, CDR2 YFSETQ, per germline. The CDR3 totals 14 residues. Trimming left V 1 base short and J 1 base short, with 8 bases between. The CDR3 DNA is TGCGCCAGCAGCTTGAAACCGCCGAACACTGAAGCTTTCTTT. This codes for CASSLKPPNTEAFF. The full variable domain, in which reference TRBV5-1 and TRBJ1-1 provide the parts outside the CDR3, is KAGVTQTPRYLIKTRGQQVTLSCSPISGHRSVSWYQQTPGQGLQFLFEYFSETQRNKGNFPGRFSGRQFSNSRSEMNVSTLELGDSALYLCASSLKPPNTEAFFGQGTRLTVV.

The chain is built from TRBV6-5 and TRBJ1-1; D might be TRBD1 (5 bases). Trimming took off 6 bases at V and 4 bases at J, with 21 bases between the two ends. From germline, CDR1 is MNHEY and CDR2 SVGAGI. This CDR3 is built from 16 residues. CDR3 loop: CASSRRDGRRGTEAFF. CDR3 in DNA: TGTGCCAGCAGCCGCCGGGACGGCAGGAGGGGCACTGAAGCTTTCTTT.

This clonotype came up once. J is TRBJ2-7 and V is TRBV10-3, with TRBD1 matching 7 bases. CDR1 is ENHRY, CDR2 SYGVKD, per germline. The ends lost 6 bases at V and 4 bases at J; junction bases unmatched: 6. The CDR3 is 13 residues long. The CDR3 DNA reads as TGTGCCATCAGACCAGCGACAGGGTACGAGCAGTACTTC. Translated, it gives CAIRPATGYEQYF.

This clonotype was seen a few times. The chain carries TRBV20-1 and TRBJ2-3; 8 bases fit TRBD1. Germline V gene data show CDR1 as DFQATT and CDR2 as SNEGSKA (reference sequence). Trimming took 7 bases from V and 2 from J; bases not matched to a gene: 11. This CDR3 spans 15 amino acids. This chain's CDR3 is CSVRRDRILTDTQYF. Here the CDR3 DNA reads TGCAGTGTGAGGCGGGACAGGATCCTCACAGATACGCAGTATTTT.

The genes are TRBV6-6 and TRBJ2-7, with 9 bases matching TRBD1. V gave up 5 bases and J gave up 2 bases; unmatched junction bases: 7. Per the germline V gene, CDR1 is MNHNY and CDR2 is SVGAGI (reference sequence). There are 15 residues in the CDR3. The CDR3 here is CASSGNRDRAYEQYF. DNA of the CDR3: TGTGCCAGCAGTGGGAACCGGGACAGGGCCTACGAGCAGTACTTC.

The chain has TRBV12-3 or TRBV12-4 and TRBJ2-1; D ambiguous. The CDR3 has 11 amino acids. Trimming left V 3 bases short and J 10 bases short, with 7 bases between. DNA for the CDR3: TGTGCCAGCAGTTTTGGGCCCGAGCAGTTCTTC. Protein: CASSFGPEQFF.

The chain carries TRBV5-5 and TRBJ1-2, with D possibly matching TRBD1 (6 bases). Trimming removed 1 base at V and 8 bases at J, with 12 bases between. This CDR3 region has 13 residues. The germline CDR1 and CDR2 sequences are SGHKS and YYEKEE (reference sequence). The CDR3 DNA reads as TGTGCCAGCAGCTTGTCCGGGACATCCGGCTACACCTTC. It encodes CASSLSGTSGYTF.

This clonotype was found a few times. The rearrangement links TRBV20-1 to TRBJ2-1; 13 bases align to TRBD2. The CDR3 is 15 residues long. Germline CDR1 is DFQATT and CDR2 is SNEGSKA (reference sequence). J gave up 5 bases and V 3 bases, and 4 bases lay outside the gene matches. CDR3 amino acids: CSASTSGRANNEQFF. For the CDR3, the DNA is TGCAGTGCTAGTACTAGCGGGAGGGCCAACAATGAGCAGTTCTTC.